This TCR beta chain emerged from a study of cytomegalovirus exposure and HLA in healthy donors. Study-wide points: Per published reports, the classifier diagnosed cytomegalovirus status with high specificity and sensitivity. One cluster of highly shared sequence variants probably arose as a sequencing artifact. About 90% or about 30% of the time was how often most TCR beta V segments were productive, according to an earlier analysis.

With 60 Vbeta and 13 Jbeta primers, the PCR was carried out. Libraries were prepared by immunoSEQ multiplex PCR; TCRdb keeps only in-frame clonotypes and omits some of them. The sample lists about 76,000 clones; roughly two thirds were seen once. Remarks on this clone: What it recognizes is unknown.

This CDR3 has 16 residues. Germline trimming cut 0 bases from V and 10 bases from J; bases unmatched to any gene: 13. CDR1 and CDR2 from the germline V gene are SGDLS and YYNGEE. This receptor was obtained from a man between 60 and 75 years old in good health and CMV-seropositive. Specimen: PBMCs. This rearrangement joins TRBV9 to TRBJ2-3; the match to TRBD2 covers 8 bases. DNA for the CDR3: TGTGCCAGCAGCGTAGAGCTAGCGGGTTCCCTTGGTTCGCAGTATTTT. Its protein product is CASSVELAGSLGSQYF. The variable domain in full, completed from reference TRBV9 and TRBJ2-3, reads DSGVTQTPKHLITATGQRVTLRCSPRSGDLSVYWYQQSLDQGLQFLIQYYNGEERAKGNILERFSAQQFPDLHSELNLSSLELGDSALYFCASSVELAGSLGSQYFGPGTRLTVL.